This T cell receptor (beta chain) derives from a study of cytomegalovirus exposure and HLA in healthy donors. With 60 Vbeta and 13 Jbeta primers, the PCR was carried out. Using immunoSEQ multiplex PCR, the repertoire was profiled, and TCRdb retains in-frame clones only, with some absent. The table includes about 38,000 clones, around 86% detected once. The CDR3 is made up of 16 amino acids. Germline CDR1 and CDR2: SGHTA and FQGNSA. Trimming took off 7 bases at V and 1 base at J, with 16 bases between the two ends. The V and J genes are TRBV7-2 and TRBJ2-2, with a tentative D call TRBD2 (6 bases). This sequence originates from a woman in her thirties or forties in good health and CMV-seropositive. The sample consisted of PBMCs. The CDR3 nucleotides are TGTGCCAGCACTGGGGGAGGACGATTGAACACCGGGGAGCTGTTTTTT. As protein: CASTGGGRLNTGELFF.